This T cell receptor beta chain was found in a study of T cell responses to AZD1222 COVID-19 vaccine. Regarding the study as a whole: Nearly half of spike-specific TCRs reportedly go after variant regions that carry no mutations.

Clones were read by immunoSEQ multiplex PCR, and TCRdb kept only the in-frame ones, dropping some. The sample comprises approximately 180,000 clones, over 80% of which are singletons, and 0.8% to 1.3% rests with the top ten. Details on this clone: Its antigen is as yet unknown.

J was trimmed by 6 bases and V by 5 bases; bases with no gene match: 9. The CDR3 contains 14 residues. Looked up from germline, CDR1 is SGHDT and CDR2 is YYEEEE. The TCR was taken from an adult who received the MenACWY meningococcal vaccine as a control. The chain recombines TRBV5-6 with TRBJ2-7; 9 bases line up with TRBD1. Sample: peripheral blood, taken 28 days after the second dose of the MenACWY control vaccine. The CDR3 reads CASSATGTGFEQYF. CDR3 sequence (DNA): TGTGCCAGCAGTGCAACCGGGACAGGGTTCGAGCAGTACTTC.